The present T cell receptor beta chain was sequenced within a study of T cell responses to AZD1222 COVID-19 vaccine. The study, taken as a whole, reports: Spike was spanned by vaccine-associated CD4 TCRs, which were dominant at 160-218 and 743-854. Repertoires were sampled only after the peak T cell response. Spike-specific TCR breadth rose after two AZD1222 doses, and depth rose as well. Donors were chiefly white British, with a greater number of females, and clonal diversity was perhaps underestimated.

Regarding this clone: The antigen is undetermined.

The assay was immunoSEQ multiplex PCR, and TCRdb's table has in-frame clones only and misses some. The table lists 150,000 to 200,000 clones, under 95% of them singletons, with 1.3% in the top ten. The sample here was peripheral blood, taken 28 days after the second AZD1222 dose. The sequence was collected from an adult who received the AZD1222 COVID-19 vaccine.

This CDR3 reads CASSQGTGARETQYF. Written as DNA, the CDR3 is TGTGCCAGCAGCCAAGGGACAGGGGCTAGAGAGACCCAGTACTTC. The rearrangement joins TRBV3-1 (or the pseudogene TRBV3-2) to TRBJ2-5; 9 nucleotides agree with TRBD1. J lost 4 bases, V lost 1 base, and 4 bases had no gene match. The CDR3 contains 15 residues. In germline, CDR1 is LGHDT, CDR2 YNNKEL (reference sequence).